One and the same sample provided the 27 T cell receptor beta chains below, sequenced in a study of cytomegalovirus exposure and HLA in healthy donors. PCR primers comprised 60 Vbeta and 13 Jbeta primers. The method was immunoSEQ multiplex PCR; TCRdb's version includes in-frame clones alone and lacks a portion of them. The repertoire has approximately 100,000 clones, 75% to 90% of them found once; the top ten carry around 7.4%. Sequencing was carried out using PBMCs. The receptors stem from a man aged 35-49 years in good health and CMV-seropositive.

The chain joins TRBV7-6 to TRBJ2-1; TRBD2 is a possible D gene (6 bases). Germline V lookup: CDR1 SGHVS, CDR2 FNYEAQ. This CDR3 has 13 amino acids. V was clipped by 8 bases and J by 8 bases, with 16 bases between them. The CDR3 is CASAGSRGYEQFF. In DNA, the CDR3 is TGTGCCAGCGCGGGGAGCCGTGGGTATGAGCAGTTCTTC.

V is TRBV18 and J is TRBJ1-3; unclear D gene. The CDR3 totals 17 residues. V was shortened by 0 bases and J by 0 bases, with 12 bases between the two germline ends. Germline V gene lookup returns CDR1 KGHSH and CDR2 LQKENI. Here the CDR3 DNA reads TGTGCCAGCTCACCACCTCCCCGGGTTAACTCTGGAAACACCATATATTTT. This gives the protein CASSPPPRVNSGNTIYF.

The CDR3 sequence: CAWRQVNVLTF. CDR3 coding DNA: TGTGCCTGGAGGCAGGTCAACGTCCTGACTTTC. The V call is TRBV30, the J call TRBJ2-6; D remains ambiguous. CDR3 length: 11 amino acids. With 3 bases removed from V and 9 bases from J, the gap between germline ends came to 6 bases. The germline gives CDR1 GTSNPN, CDR2 SVGIG (reference sequence).

The J gene is TRBJ2-1, the V gene TRBV14; 9 nucleotides line up with TRBD1. V was clipped by 1 base and J by 7 bases; unmatched bases: 14. CDR3 size: 18 residues. In germline, CDR1 is SGHDN, CDR2 FVKESK. The CDR3 DNA is TGTGCCAGCAGCCAAGGGATTAACGACAGGGGGAATAAGAATGAGCAGTTCTTC. Its protein product is CASSQGINDRGNKNEQFF.

V is TRBV4-1 and J is TRBJ1-5; maybe TRBD1 (6 bases). The CDR3 consists of 19 residues. The V gene's germline CDR1 is MGHRA and CDR2 YSYEKL. Trimming shortened V by 3 bases and J by 4 bases, and 25 bases separated the two germline ends. This CDR3 reads CASSHAIPQRGIRNQPQHF. CDR3 in DNA: TGCGCCAGCAGCCACGCGATCCCCCAGAGGGGGATTCGAAATCAGCCCCAGCATTTT.

The CDR3 DNA sequence: TGTGCCAGCAGCTCCCAACTAGCGGCCGTCTACAATGAGCAGTTCTTC. Its protein product is CASSSQLAAVYNEQFF. The J gene is TRBJ2-1, the V gene TRBV9; 8 nucleotides align to TRBD2. Unmatched junction bases numbered 9, after V lost 4 bases and J lost 3 bases. Germline V gene sequence: CDR1 SGDLS, CDR2 YYNGEE. The CDR3 loop spans 16 amino acids.

CDR3 amino acids: CASSFQDTQYF. In DNA form, the CDR3 reads TGCGCCAGCAGCTTCCAAGATACGCAGTATTTT. The chain carries TRBV5-1 and TRBJ2-3, with D hard to call. V was cut by 2 bases and J by 5 bases, with 3 bases left in between. In germline, CDR1 is SGHRS, CDR2 YFSETQ. The CDR3 covers 11 residues.

Of note for this clone: Its ends do not fully match the called genes, so a read error is possible. The chain carries TRBV7-7 and TRBJ2-3; no firm D call. Germline lookup yields CDR1 SSHAT and CDR2 FNYEAQ (reference sequence). This CDR3 is 15 amino acids long. The CDR3 sequence is CASSCPEANTDTQYF. In nucleotides, the CDR3 is TGTGCTAGCAGCTGTCCAGAGGCCAACACAGATACGCAGTATTTT.

This sequence joins TRBV6-6 and TRBJ2-7; 7 bases are a match to TRBD1. The CDR3 is made up of 13 amino acids. Trimming removed 4 bases from V and 7 bases from J; junction bases left unmatched: 7. Looked up from germline, CDR1 is MNHNY and CDR2 is SVGAGI (reference sequence). The CDR3: CASSSIGTAEQYF. CDR3 DNA: TGTGCCAGCAGTTCAATCGGGACAGCTGAGCAGTACTTC.

The J gene is TRBJ2-7, the V gene TRBV6-5; TRBD2 matches at 11 bases. The CDR3 runs to 15 residues. Trimming cost V 7 bases and J 3 bases; bases outside gene matches: 8. The germline V gene encodes CDR1 MNHEY and CDR2 SVGAGI. In DNA, the CDR3 is TGTGCCAGCAAATTAGCGGGGGGGCCGGACTACGAGCAGTACTTC. Translation gives CASKLAGGPDYEQYF.

This chain uses TRBV7-9 with TRBJ2-1; D is possibly TRBD1 (6 bases). The germline V gene encodes CDR1 SEHNR and CDR2 FQNEAQ (reference sequence). Trimming shortened V by 0 bases and J by 6 bases, and 9 bases separated the two germline ends. This CDR3 contains 14 residues. CDR3 nucleotides: TGTGCCAGCAGCTTAGCAGGGACATTCAATGAGCAGTTCTTC. Translation: CASSLAGTFNEQFF.

This clone was observed a single time. CDR3 amino acids: CATGGERGYTF. The CDR3 DNA sequence: TGTGCCACGGGGGGAGAGAGGGGCTACACCTTC. V gene TRBV10-3 combines with J gene TRBJ1-2, with TRBD1 as a possible D gene (5 bases). V shed 10 bases and J shed 8 bases, with 14 bases lying between them. There are 11 residues in the CDR3. Germline loops: CDR1 ENHRY, CDR2 SYGVKD.

V is TRBV5-4 and J is TRBJ2-7; 7 bases are a match to TRBD1. Germline CDR1 SGHNT, CDR2 YYREEE (reference sequence). This CDR3 comprises 15 residues. The junction had 6 bases not matched to a gene; V was cut back by 1 base and J by 2 bases. The CDR3 is CASSLWDRETYEQYF. Written as DNA, the CDR3 is TGTGCCAGCAGCTTGTGGGACAGAGAGACCTACGAGCAGTACTTC.

The genes are TRBV25-1 and TRBJ2-5; 8 bases fit TRBD1. Looked up from germline, CDR1 is MGHDK and CDR2 is SYGVNS. V lost 10 bases to trimming and J lost 3 bases; unmatched junction nucleotides: 10. The CDR3 runs 14 residues. The CDR3 DNA reads TGTGCCACACCGGAACCGACAGGGGAAGAGACCCAGTACTTC. Its translation is CATPEPTGEETQYF.

This clone was observed a few times. This sequence joins TRBV7-6 and TRBJ2-5; D is uncertain. The CDR3 is 14 amino acids. Germline loops: CDR1 SGHVS, CDR2 FNYEAQ. V was pared by 1 base and J by 3 bases, with 9 bases between. As DNA, the CDR3 is TGTGCCAGCAGCTTAGTTGCAGAAAAAGAGACCCAGTACTTC. Protein: CASSLVAEKETQYF.

This clone was seen a few times. The chain recombines TRBV27 with TRBJ2-5; perhaps TRBD1 as D (5 bases). The germline V gene has CDR1 MNHEY and CDR2 SMNVEV (reference sequence). With 4 bases removed from V and 2 bases from J, the gap between germline ends came to 17 bases. The CDR3 is made up of 16 amino acids. CDR3 protein: CASSSTAGAAQETQYF. In DNA form, the CDR3 reads TGTGCCAGCAGTTCCACGGCTGGGGCAGCTCAAGAGACCCAGTACTTC.

The V and J genes are TRBV25-1 and TRBJ2-1; a weak D match, TRBD1 (6 bases). The CDR3 length is 14 residues. Trimming cost V 6 bases and J 7 bases, with 16 bases left between them. Germline loops: CDR1 MGHDK, CDR2 SYGVNS. CDR3 amino acids: CASSPNRVGNEQFF. CDR3 in DNA: TGTGCCAGCAGCCCGAACAGGGTTGGGAATGAGCAGTTCTTC.

Only a few counts were recorded for this clone. The chain is built from TRBV5-4 and TRBJ2-5, with TRBD2 matching 9 bases. The DNA end is a closer match to TRBJ2-7, so the J assignment may be wrong. This CDR3 is built from 16 residues. Germline CDR1 SGHNT, CDR2 YYREEE (reference sequence). In DNA form, the CDR3 reads TGTGCCAGCAGCTCAGGGACTAGCCAGAGCAAACGCGAGCAGTACTTC. It translates to CASSSGTSQSKREQYF.

The chain carries TRBV11-3 and TRBJ2-1, with a possible D match to TRBD2 (5 bases). Between the trimmed V and J ends, which lost 5 bases and 6 bases, there was a span of 14 bases. The CDR3 spans 14 residues. From germline, CDR1 is SGHNT and CDR2 YENEEA. CDR3 in DNA: TGTGCCAGCAGCCAGAGAAGGGAGACCAATGAGCAGTTCTTC. The encoded protein is CASSQRRETNEQFF.

The chain's CDR3 is CASTNRGPGTDTQYF. The DNA for the CDR3 is TGTGCCAGTACCAACAGGGGGCCGGGCACAGATACGCAGTATTTT. The chain recombines TRBV27 with TRBJ2-3; the match to TRBD1 covers 9 bases. CDR1 and CDR2 (germline): MNHEY, SMNVEV (reference sequence). The V gene end was trimmed by 9 bases and the J gene end by 1 base; junction bases not matched to a gene: 8. This CDR3 comprises 15 residues.

This chain links TRBV7-9 with TRBJ1-5; D call uncertain. Deletions cut 0 bases from V and 10 bases from J, with 10 bases between. Germline V CDR1 and CDR2: SEHNR, FQNEAQ (reference sequence). CDR3 length: 13 residues. The CDR3 DNA reads TGTGCCAGCAGCTTAGCGCCGCGGGGTCCCCAGCATTTT. Translation gives CASSLAPRGPQHF.

The V and J genes are TRBV19 and TRBJ1-1, with TRBD1 matching 9 bases. The CDR3 has 17 residues. Germline V gene sequence: CDR1 LNHDA, CDR2 SQIVND (reference sequence). Germline trimming cut 10 bases from V and 0 bases from J; bases unmatched to any gene: 15. The CDR3 bases are TGTGCCACCAGGCCCTCACAGGGGGCAGCGATGAACACTGAAGCTTTCTTT. Protein: CATRPSQGAAMNTEAFF.

The chain uses TRBV18 and TRBJ1-6; D gene uncertain. The CDR3 covers 13 residues. The V gene lost 0 bases and the J gene lost 10 bases, with 7 bases spanning the gap. Germline V gene data show CDR1 as KGHSH and CDR2 as LQKENI. The CDR3 coding sequence is TGTGCCAGCTCACCACCGTACTCCTCACCCCTCCACTTT. Protein: CASSPPYSSPLHF.

J is TRBJ1-5 and V is TRBV5-8; tentative D call: TRBD1 (6 bases). V was pared by 6 bases and J by 2 bases, with 24 bases between. The CDR3 sequence is 18 residues long. Germline-derived CDR1 and CDR2 are SGHTS and YDEGEE. DNA for the CDR3: TGTGCCAGCACCCGCCCAGCTTGGGGGAAGGGGGGCAATCAGCCCCAGCATTTT. Its protein product is CASTRPAWGKGGNQPQHF. The full variable domain, its missing parts supplied by reference TRBV5-8 and TRBJ1-5, is EAGVTQSPTHLIKTRGQQATLRCSPISGHTSVYWYQQALGLGLQFLLWYDEGEERNRGNFPPRFSGRQFPNYSSELNVNALELEDSALYLCASTRPAWGKGGNQPQHFGDGTRLSIL.

The chain has TRBV6-5 and TRBJ2-7, with a weak D call TRBD2 (7 bases). This CDR3 contains 13 residues. Trimming stripped 6 bases from V and 3 bases from J, with 12 bases between. Germline CDR1 reads MNHEY; CDR2 reads SVGAGI. CDR3 amino acids: CASRRGGDYEQYF. The DNA of the CDR3 is TGTGCCAGCAGGAGGGGGGGGGACTACGAGCAGTACTTC.

This CDR3 is CSALPFGGSTNEKLFF. The CDR3 DNA sequence: TGCAGCGCCCTTCCGTTTGGGGGCTCAACTAATGAAAAACTGTTTTTT. The chain links TRBV29-1 to TRBJ1-4; TRBD1 might be the D (6 bases). The CDR3 spans 16 residues. With 7 bases removed from V and 0 bases from J, the gap between germline ends came to 18 bases. Germline CDR1 reads SQVTM; CDR2 reads ANQGSEA. The entire variable domain, with the rest obtained from reference TRBV29-1 and TRBJ1-4, is as follows: SAVISQKPSRDICQRGTSLTIQCQVDSQVTMMFWYRQQPGQSLTLIATANQGSEATYESGFVIDKFPISRPNLTFSTLTVSNMSPEDSSIYLCSALPFGGSTNEKLFFGSGTQLSVL.

The J gene is TRBJ2-1, the V gene TRBV19; 8 positions match TRBD2. Per the germline V gene, CDR1 is LNHDA and CDR2 is SQIVND (reference sequence). With 0 bases clipped from V and 15 bases from J, the junction kept 4 bases outside the gene matches. The CDR3 has 12 amino acids. This CDR3 is CASSIERGAPFF. CDR3 DNA sequence: TGTGCCAGTAGTATAGAGCGGGGGGCACCGTTCTTC.